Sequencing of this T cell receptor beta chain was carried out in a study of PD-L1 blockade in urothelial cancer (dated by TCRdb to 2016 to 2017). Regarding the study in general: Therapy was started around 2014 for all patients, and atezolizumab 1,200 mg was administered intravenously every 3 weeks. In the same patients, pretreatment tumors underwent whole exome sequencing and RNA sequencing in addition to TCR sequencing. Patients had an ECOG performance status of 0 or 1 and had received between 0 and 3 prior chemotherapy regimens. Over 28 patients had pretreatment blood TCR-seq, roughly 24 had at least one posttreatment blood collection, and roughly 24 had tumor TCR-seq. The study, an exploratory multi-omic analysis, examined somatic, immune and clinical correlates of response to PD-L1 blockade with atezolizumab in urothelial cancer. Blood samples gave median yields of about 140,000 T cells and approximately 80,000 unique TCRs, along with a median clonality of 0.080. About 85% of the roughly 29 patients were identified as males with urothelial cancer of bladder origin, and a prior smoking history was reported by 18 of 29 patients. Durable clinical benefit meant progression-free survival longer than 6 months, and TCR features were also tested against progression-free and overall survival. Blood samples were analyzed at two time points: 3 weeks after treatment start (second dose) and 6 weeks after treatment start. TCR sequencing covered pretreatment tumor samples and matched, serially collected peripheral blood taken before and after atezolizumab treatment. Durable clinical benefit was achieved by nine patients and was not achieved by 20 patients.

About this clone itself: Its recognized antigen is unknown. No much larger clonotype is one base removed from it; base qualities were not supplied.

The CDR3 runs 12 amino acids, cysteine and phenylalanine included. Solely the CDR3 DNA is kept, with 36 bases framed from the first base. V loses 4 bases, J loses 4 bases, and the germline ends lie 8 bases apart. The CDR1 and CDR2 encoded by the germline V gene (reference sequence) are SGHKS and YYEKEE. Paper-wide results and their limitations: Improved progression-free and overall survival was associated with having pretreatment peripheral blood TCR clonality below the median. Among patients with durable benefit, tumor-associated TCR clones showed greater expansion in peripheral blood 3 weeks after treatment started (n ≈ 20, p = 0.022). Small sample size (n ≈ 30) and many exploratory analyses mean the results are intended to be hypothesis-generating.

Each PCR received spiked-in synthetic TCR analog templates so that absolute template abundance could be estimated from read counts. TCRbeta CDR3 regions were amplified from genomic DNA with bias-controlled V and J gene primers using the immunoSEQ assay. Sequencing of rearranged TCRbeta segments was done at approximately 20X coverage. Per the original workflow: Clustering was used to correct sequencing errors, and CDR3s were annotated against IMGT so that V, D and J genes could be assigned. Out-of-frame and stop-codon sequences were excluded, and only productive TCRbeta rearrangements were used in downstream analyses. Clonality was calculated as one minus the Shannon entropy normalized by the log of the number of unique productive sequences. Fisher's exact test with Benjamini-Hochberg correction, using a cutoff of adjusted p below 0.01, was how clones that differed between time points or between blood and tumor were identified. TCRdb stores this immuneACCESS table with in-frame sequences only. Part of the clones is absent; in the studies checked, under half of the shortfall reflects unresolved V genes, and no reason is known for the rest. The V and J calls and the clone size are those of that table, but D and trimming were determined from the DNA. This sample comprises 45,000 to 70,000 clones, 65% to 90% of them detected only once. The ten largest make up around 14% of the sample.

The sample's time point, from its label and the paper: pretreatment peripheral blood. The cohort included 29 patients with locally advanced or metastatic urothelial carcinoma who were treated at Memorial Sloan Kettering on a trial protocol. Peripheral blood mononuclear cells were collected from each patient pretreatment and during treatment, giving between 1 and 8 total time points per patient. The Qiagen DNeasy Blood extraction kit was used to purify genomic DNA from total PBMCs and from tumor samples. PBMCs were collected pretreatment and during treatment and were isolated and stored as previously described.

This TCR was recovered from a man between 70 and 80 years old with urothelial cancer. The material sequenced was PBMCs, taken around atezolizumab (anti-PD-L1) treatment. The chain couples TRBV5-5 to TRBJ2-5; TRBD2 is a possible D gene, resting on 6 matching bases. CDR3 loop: CASSREIETQYF. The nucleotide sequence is TGTGCCAGCAGCCGGGAGATAGAGACCCAGTACTTC.